The 17 T cell receptor beta chains listed next were all sequenced from one sample in a study of shared clonotypes between healthy human individuals. Sequencing was performed with immunoSEQ multiplex PCR; in TCRdb, only in-frame clones are kept and a portion is missing. The sample lists 950,000 to 1,300,000 clones, about 70% seen once, with approximately 1.5% in the top ten. Material: memory CD4+ T cells sorted from blood. Indicated subset: CD45RA-negative fraction. These receptors originate from a man aged 18 to 30 in good health.

As concerns this clone: Other DNA sequences in this specimen translate into the identical CDR3. The CDR3 nucleotides are TGTGCCAGCAGTTCCGGTACGGAGCAGGAAAAACTGTTTTTT. It specifies CASSSGTEQEKLFF. The V gene is TRBV28, the J gene TRBJ1-4; D uncertain. Germline assignment: CDR1 MDHEN and CDR2 SYDVKM. Trimming took off 4 bases at V and 8 bases at J, with 14 bases between the two ends. This CDR3 comprises 14 residues.

The chain uses TRBV29-1 and TRBJ2-5; 9 nucleotides match TRBD1. Germline V gene lookup returns CDR1 SQVTM and CDR2 ANQGSEA. The CDR3 spans 13 residues. V trimming: 6 bases; J trimming: 4 bases; junction bases outside the gene matches: 6. The CDR3 sequence: CSVTGTGLETQYF. The CDR3 DNA sequence: TGCAGCGTGACCGGGACAGGGTTAGAGACCCAGTACTTC.

This chain links TRBV27 with TRBJ1-4, with 7 positions matching TRBD1. CDR3 length: 16 residues. The junction had 11 bases not matched to a gene; V was cut back by 6 bases and J by 4 bases. Per the germline V gene, CDR1 is MNHEY and CDR2 is SMNVEV (reference sequence). The CDR3 here is CASRTGPGRGNEKLFF. In DNA form, the CDR3 reads TGTGCCAGCAGGACAGGGCCCGGTAGGGGTAATGAAAAACTGTTTTTT. The whole variable domain, remainder taken from reference TRBV27 and TRBJ1-4, is EAQVTQNPRYLITVTGKKLTVTCSQNMNHEYMSWYRQDPGLGLRQIYYSMNVEVTDKGDVPEGYKVSRKEKRNFPLILESPSPNQTSLYFCASRTGPGRGNEKLFFGSGTQLSVL.

This sequence joins TRBV7-9 and TRBJ2-1, with 12 positions matching TRBD2. Unmatched junction bases numbered 5, after V lost 6 bases and J lost 5 bases. CDR3 length: 15 residues. The germline gives CDR1 SEHNR, CDR2 FQNEAQ (reference sequence). The chain's CDR3 is CASRLAGGTHNEQFF. The CDR3 coding sequence is TGTGCCAGCAGGCTAGCGGGAGGGACCCACAATGAGCAGTTCTTC.

In its sample, this clone was seen many times. The rearrangement uses TRBV27 and TRBJ2-1, with 9 bases that match TRBD2. Germline assignment: CDR1 MNHEY and CDR2 SMNVEV (reference sequence). The CDR3 is made up of 16 amino acids. J lost 6 bases, V lost 3 bases, and 9 bases had no gene match. The CDR3 DNA is TGTGCCAGCAGTTTGGACGGGACTAGCCGATCCAATGAGCAGTTCTTC. It codes for CASSLDGTSRSNEQFF.

This rearrangement joins TRBV29-1 to TRBJ2-7, with 7 bases that match TRBD1. This CDR3 has 13 residues. V was pared by 6 bases and J by 2 bases, with 7 bases of the junction left unmatched. CDR1 and CDR2 from the germline V gene are SQVTM and ANQGSEA. The chain's CDR3 is CSVGRDSPYEQYF. The CDR3 DNA follows: TGCAGCGTCGGCCGGGACAGCCCCTACGAGCAGTACTTC.

A few counts support this clone. This chain connects TRBV5-4 to TRBJ1-4, with D tentatively TRBD1 (5 bases). The germline gives CDR1 SGHNT, CDR2 YYREEE (reference sequence). V lost 0 bases, J lost 3 bases, and 12 bases lay in between. The CDR3 covers 16 residues. CDR3 coding DNA: TGTGCCAGCAGCTTGGGGAGGGGCGGAGCTAATGAAAAACTGTTTTTT. This gives the protein CASSLGRGGANEKLFF.

The V gene is TRBV30, the J gene TRBJ2-2; D uncertain. CDR3 length: 11 amino acids. V was pared by 5 bases and J by 7 bases, with 8 bases between. Germline CDR1 GTSNPN, CDR2 SVGIG (reference sequence). The CDR3 coding sequence is TGTGCCTGGTCTTTGGGCGGGGAGCTGTTTTTT. Translating it yields CAWSLGGELFF. The complete variable domain, with remaining parts taken from reference TRBV30 and TRBJ2-2, reads SQTIHQWPATLVQPVGSPLSLECTVEGTSNPNLYWYRQAAGRGLQLLFYSVGIGQISSEVPQNLSASRPQDRQFILSSKKLLLSDSGFYLCAWSLGGELFFGEGSRLTVL.

V and J are TRBV6-4 and TRBJ1-5, with D unclear. This CDR3 spans 15 amino acids. Germline V gene lookup returns CDR1 MRHNA and CDR2 SNTAGT. The V and J ends lost 5 bases and 4 bases respectively, with 15 bases between them. CDR3 residues: CASSLEAEANQPQHF. CDR3 nucleotide sequence: TGTGCCAGCAGTTTGGAGGCAGAGGCAAATCAGCCCCAGCATTTT.

The genes are TRBV5-1 and TRBJ2-5; D might be TRBD1 or TRBD2, each matching 6 bases. With 0 bases removed from V and 5 bases from J, the gap between germline ends came to 14 bases. Germline V gene lookup returns CDR1 SGHRS and CDR2 YFSETQ. CDR3 size: 15 residues. The CDR3 region has the DNA TGCGCCAGCAGCTTGGCCGGGGGCCAATGGGAGACCCAGTACTTC. Residues: CASSLAGGQWETQYF.

The chain combines TRBV29-1 with TRBJ2-3; D remains ambiguous. Looked up from germline, CDR1 is SQVTM and CDR2 is ANQGSEA. V was cut by 4 bases and J by 2 bases, with 4 bases left in between. This CDR3 has 11 residues. CDR3 nucleotides: TGCAGCGTTGGGGCCACAGATACGCAGTATTTT. Translating gives CSVGATDTQYF.

The gene calls are TRBV7-6 and TRBJ2-1, with D possibly TRBD1 on 6 matching bases. The CDR3 consists of 16 residues. Trimming took off 5 bases at V and 7 bases at J, with 21 bases between the two ends. CDR1 SGHVS and CDR2 FNYEAQ come from the germline V gene. The DNA for the CDR3 is TGTGCCAGCAGCACGTTAGGGGGTCAGCAACCTAATGAGCAGTTCTTC. The encoded protein is CASSTLGGQQPNEQFF. Drawing the rest from reference TRBV7-6 and TRBJ2-1, the complete variable domain is GAGVSQSPRYKVTKRGQDVALRCDPISGHVSLYWYRQALGQGPEFLTYFNYEAQQDKSGLPNDRFSAERPEGSISTLTIQRTEQRDSAMYRCASSTLGGQQPNEQFFGPGTRLTVL.

The chain uses TRBV9 and TRBJ2-5; 10 positions match TRBD1. The CDR3 spans 15 residues. Germline CDR1 SGDLS, CDR2 YYNGEE. V shed 3 bases and J 5 bases; nucleotides not matched to a gene: 7. The CDR3 bases are TGTGCCAGCAGCGGATCCGGGACAGGGGTCGAGACCCAGTACTTC. Translation gives CASSGSGTGVETQYF.

Worth noting for this clone: One end of the junction does not line up with germline, which may come from a read error. The chain uses TRBV2 and TRBJ2-3; the match to TRBD2 covers 13 bases. The germline CDR1 and CDR2 sequences are SNHLY and FYNNEI. This CDR3 is built from 14 residues. This chain's CDR3 is CASSEPTSGRALPF. In DNA form, the CDR3 reads TGTGCCAGCAGTGAGCCCACTAGCGGGAGGGCCCTTCCATTT.

This chain joins TRBV9 and TRBJ2-5; 7 bases are shared with TRBD2. Trimming cost V 0 bases and J 3 bases; bases outside gene matches: 14. This CDR3 has 18 amino acids. Germline loops: CDR1 SGDLS, CDR2 YYNGEE. The CDR3 DNA is TGTGCCAGCAGCGTAGGGTGGTCAGGTCGGGCGGGAGAAGAGACCCAGTACTTC. Translation gives CASSVGWSGRAGEETQYF.

A note on this clone: The sample holds other DNA sequences that translate to the same CDR3. The chain recombines TRBV18 with TRBJ2-1; the D is unclear. V lost 0 bases to trimming and J lost 7 bases, with 7 bases between them. CDR3 length equals 13 residues. CDR1 is KGHSH, CDR2 LQKENI, per germline. The CDR3 loop is CASSPPVGNEQFF. The CDR3 nucleotides are TGTGCCAGCTCACCACCGGTGGGGAATGAGCAGTTCTTC.

CDR3 nucleotides: TGTGCCACCCGTCTCGGGACAGGGGTCAGTACTGCTTTCTTT. Translated, it gives CATRLGTGVSTAFF. V and J are TRBV15 and TRBJ1-1; TRBD1 aligns across 10 bases. V was pared by 8 bases and J by 11 bases, with 14 bases of the junction left unmatched. Germline V gene lookup returns CDR1 LNHNV and CDR2 YYDKDF (reference sequence). The CDR3 has 14 amino acids.